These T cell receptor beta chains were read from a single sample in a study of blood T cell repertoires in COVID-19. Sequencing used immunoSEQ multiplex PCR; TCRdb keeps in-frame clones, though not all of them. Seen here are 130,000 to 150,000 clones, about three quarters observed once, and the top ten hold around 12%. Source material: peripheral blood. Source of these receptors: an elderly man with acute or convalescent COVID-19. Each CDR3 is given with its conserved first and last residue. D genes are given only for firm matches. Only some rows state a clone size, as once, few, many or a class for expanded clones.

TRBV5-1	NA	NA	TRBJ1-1	CASSSGHGATEAFF	TGCGCCAGCAGCTCAGGTCACGGCGCCACTGAAGCTTTCTTT
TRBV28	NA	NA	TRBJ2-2	CASSLREYTGELFF	TGTGCCAGCAGTTTACGAGAGTACACCGGGGAGCTGTTTTTT
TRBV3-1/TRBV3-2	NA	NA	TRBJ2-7	CASSPAGSYEQYF	TGTGCCAGCAGCCCGGCAGGGTCGTACGAGCAGTACTTC
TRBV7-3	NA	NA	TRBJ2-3	CASSSHPSTDTQYF	TGTGCCAGCAGCTCCCACCCTAGTACAGATACGCAGTATTTT
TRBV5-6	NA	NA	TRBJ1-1	CASSDGQNANTEAFF	TGTGCCAGCAGCGACGGACAGAACGCGAACACTGAAGCTTTCTTT
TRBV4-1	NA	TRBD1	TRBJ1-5	CASSQAPPGQGGQPQHF	TGCGCCAGCAGCCAAGCCCCACCGGGACAGGGAGGCCAGCCCCAGCATTTT
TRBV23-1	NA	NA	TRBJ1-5	CASSQSRQGGCQPQHF	TGCGCCAGCAGTCAATCGAGGCAGGGAGGGTGTCAGCCCCAGCATTTT
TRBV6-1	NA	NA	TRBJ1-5	CASSESDQPQHF	TGTGCCAGCAGTGAAAGCGATCAGCCCCAGCATTTT
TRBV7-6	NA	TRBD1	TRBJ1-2	CASSPSGTGVYGYTF	TGTGCCAGCAGCCCCTCCGGGACAGGGGTCTATGGCTACACCTTC
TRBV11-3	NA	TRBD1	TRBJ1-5	CASSLGRQGDFEQPQHF	TGTGCCAGCAGCTTAGGTCGGCAGGGGGATTTTGAGCAGCCCCAGCATTTT
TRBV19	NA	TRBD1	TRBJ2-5	CASSPDRVQETQYF	TGTGCCAGTAGTCCTGACAGGGTCCAAGAGACCCAGTACTTC
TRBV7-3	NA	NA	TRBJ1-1	CASSSGHKGTEAFF	TGTGCCAGCAGCTCGGGACACAAGGGCACTGAAGCTTTCTTT
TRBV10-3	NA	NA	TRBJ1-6	CAISESENSPLHF	TGTGCCATCAGTGAGTCGGAGAATTCACCCCTCCACTTT
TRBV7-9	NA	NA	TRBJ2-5	CASSRTLPETQYF	TGTGCCAGCAGCCGCACTCTACCTGAGACCCAGTACTTC
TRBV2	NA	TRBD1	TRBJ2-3	CASSEGGFGQADTQYF	TGTGCCAGCAGCGAGGGCGGATTTGGACAGGCAGATACGCAGTATTTT
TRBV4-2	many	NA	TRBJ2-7	CASSQGGRGHEQYF	TGTGCCAGCAGCCAAGGAGGTAGGGGCCACGAGCAGTACTTC
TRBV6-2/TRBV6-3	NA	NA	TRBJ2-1	CASSYRDTGSYNEQFF	TGTGCCAGCAGTTACCGGGACACCGGCTCCTACAATGAGCAGTTCTTC
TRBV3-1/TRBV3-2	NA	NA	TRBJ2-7	CASSQAPLEQYF	TGTGCCAGCAGCCAAGCCCCTCTCGAGCAGTACTTC